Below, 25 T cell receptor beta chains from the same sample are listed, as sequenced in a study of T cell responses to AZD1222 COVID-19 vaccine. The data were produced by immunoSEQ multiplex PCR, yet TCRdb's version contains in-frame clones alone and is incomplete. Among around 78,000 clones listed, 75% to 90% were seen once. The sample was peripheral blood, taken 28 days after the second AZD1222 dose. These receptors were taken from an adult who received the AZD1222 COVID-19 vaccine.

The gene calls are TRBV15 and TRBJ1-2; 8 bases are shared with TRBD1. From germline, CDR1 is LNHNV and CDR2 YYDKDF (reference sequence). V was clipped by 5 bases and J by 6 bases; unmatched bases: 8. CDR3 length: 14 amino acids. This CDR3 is CATSLPGGTDGYTF. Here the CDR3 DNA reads TGTGCCACCAGCTTGCCAGGGGGCACGGATGGCTACACCTTC.

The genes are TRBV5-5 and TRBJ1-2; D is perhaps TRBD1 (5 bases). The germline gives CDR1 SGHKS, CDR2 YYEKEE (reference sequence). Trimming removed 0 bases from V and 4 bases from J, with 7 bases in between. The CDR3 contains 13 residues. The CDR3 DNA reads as TGTGCCAGCAGCTTGGGCAGGGTCTATGGCTACACCTTC. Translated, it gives CASSLGRVYGYTF.

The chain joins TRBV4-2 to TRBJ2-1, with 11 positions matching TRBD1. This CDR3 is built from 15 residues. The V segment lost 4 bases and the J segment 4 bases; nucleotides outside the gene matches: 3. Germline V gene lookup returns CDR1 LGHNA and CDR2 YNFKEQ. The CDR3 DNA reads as TGTGCCAGCAGCCCAGGACAGGGGGCGTACAATGAGCAGTTCTTC. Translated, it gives CASSPGQGAYNEQFF.

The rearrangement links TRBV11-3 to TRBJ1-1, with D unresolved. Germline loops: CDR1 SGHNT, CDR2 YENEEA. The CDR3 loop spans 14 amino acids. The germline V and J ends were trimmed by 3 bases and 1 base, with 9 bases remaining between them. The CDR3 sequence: CASSFKGGNTEAFF. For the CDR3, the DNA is TGTGCCAGCAGCTTCAAGGGCGGGAACACTGAAGCTTTCTTT.

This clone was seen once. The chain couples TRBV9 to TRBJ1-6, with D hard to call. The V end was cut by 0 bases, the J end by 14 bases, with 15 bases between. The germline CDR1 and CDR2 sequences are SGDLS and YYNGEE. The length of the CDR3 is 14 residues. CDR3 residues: CASSVVTEGSALHF. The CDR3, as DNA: TGTGCCAGCAGCGTAGTAACAGAGGGTTCGGCCCTCCACTTT.

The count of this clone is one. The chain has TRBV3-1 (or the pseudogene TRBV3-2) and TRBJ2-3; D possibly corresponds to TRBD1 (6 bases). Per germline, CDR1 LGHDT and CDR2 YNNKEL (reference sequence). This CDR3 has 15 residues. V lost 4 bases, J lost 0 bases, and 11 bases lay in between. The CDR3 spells CASSPPDSSTDTQYF. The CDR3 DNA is TGTGCCAGCAGCCCTCCGGACAGTAGCACAGATACGCAGTATTTT.

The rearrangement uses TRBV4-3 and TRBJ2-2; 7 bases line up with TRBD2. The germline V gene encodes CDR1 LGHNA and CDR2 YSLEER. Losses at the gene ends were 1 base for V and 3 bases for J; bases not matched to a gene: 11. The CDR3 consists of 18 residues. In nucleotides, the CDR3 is TGCGCCAGCAGCCAAGCTCGCCTAGCGGTGACTGACACCGGGGAGCTGTTTTTT. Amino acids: CASSQARLAVTDTGELFF.

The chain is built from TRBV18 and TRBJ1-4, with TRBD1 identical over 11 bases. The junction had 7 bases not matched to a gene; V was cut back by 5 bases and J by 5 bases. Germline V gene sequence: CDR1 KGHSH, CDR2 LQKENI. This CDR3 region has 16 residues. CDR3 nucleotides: TGTGCCAGCTCATTCGGACAGGGGGCACTAAATGAAAAACTGTTTTTT. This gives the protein CASSFGQGALNEKLFF.

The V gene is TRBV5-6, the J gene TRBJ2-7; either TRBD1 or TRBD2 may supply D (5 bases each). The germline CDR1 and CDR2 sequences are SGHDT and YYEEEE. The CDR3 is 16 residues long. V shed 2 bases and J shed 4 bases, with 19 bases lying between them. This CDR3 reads CASSFPPGRGEYEQYF. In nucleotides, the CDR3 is TGTGCCAGCAGCTTTCCCCCCGGTAGGGGAGAGTACGAGCAGTACTTC.

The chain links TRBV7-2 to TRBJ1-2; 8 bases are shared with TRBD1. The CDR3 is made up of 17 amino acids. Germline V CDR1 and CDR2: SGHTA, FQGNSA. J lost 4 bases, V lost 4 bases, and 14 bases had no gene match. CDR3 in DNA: TGTGCCAGCAGCTACGCGCTGCCGCAGGGGGCGGGCTATGGCTACACCTTC. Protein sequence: CASSYALPQGAGYGYTF.

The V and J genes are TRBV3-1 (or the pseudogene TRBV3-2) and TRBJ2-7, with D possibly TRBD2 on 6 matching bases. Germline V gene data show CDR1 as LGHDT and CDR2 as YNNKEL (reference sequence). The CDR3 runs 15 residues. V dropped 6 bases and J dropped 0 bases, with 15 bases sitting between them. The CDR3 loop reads CASSPGSQSSYEQYF. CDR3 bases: TGTGCCAGCAGTCCCGGGAGCCAAAGCTCCTACGAGCAGTACTTC.

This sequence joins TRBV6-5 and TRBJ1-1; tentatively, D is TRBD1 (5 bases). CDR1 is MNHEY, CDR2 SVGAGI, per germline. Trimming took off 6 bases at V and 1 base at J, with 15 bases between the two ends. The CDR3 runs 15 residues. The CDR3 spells CASRTQGNGNTEAFF. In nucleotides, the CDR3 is TGTGCCAGCAGGACTCAGGGAAATGGGAACACTGAAGCTTTCTTT.

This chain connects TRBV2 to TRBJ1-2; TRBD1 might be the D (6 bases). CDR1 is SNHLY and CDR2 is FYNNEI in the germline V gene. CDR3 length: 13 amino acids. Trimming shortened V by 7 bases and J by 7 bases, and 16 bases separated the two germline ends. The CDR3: CASTPGTWVGYTF. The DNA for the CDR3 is TGTGCCAGCACCCCCGGGACATGGGTTGGCTACACCTTC.

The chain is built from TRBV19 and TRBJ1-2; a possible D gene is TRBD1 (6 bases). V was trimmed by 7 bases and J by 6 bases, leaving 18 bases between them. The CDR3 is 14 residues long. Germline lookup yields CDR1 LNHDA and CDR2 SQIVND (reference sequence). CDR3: CASTFRSRTDGYTF. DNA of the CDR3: TGTGCCAGTACCTTCAGGTCGCGGACAGATGGCTACACCTTC.

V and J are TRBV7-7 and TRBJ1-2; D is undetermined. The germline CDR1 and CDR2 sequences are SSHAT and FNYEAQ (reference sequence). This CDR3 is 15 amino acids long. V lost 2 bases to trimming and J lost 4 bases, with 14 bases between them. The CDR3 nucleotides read TGTGCCAGCAGCTTATCCCGGTGGAGGTCCTATGGCTACACCTTC. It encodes CASSLSRWRSYGYTF.

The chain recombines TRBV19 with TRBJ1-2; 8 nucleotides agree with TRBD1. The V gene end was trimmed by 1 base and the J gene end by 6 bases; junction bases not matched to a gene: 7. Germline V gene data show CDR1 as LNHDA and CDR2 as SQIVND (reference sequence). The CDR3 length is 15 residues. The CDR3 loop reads CASSIAATGVDGYTF. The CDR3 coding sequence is TGTGCCAGTAGTATAGCCGCGACAGGGGTTGATGGCTACACCTTC.

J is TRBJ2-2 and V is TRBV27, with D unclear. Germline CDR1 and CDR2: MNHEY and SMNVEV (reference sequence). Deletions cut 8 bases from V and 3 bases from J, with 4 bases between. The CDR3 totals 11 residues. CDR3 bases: TGTGCCAGCGCGGACACCGGGGAGCTGTTTTTT. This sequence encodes CASADTGELFF.

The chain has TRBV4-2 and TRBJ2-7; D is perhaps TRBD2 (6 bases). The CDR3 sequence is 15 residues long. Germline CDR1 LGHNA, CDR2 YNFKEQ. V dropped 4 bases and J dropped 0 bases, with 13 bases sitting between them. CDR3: CASSRSAGLSYEQYF. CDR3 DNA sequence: TGTGCCAGCAGCCGATCAGCGGGTCTCTCCTACGAGCAGTACTTC.

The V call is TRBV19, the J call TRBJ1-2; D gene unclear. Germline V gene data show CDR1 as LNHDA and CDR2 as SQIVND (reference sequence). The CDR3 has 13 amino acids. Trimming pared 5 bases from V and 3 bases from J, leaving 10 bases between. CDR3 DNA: TGTGCCAGTAGTCTCGCCGGGCACTATGGCTACACCTTC. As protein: CASSLAGHYGYTF.

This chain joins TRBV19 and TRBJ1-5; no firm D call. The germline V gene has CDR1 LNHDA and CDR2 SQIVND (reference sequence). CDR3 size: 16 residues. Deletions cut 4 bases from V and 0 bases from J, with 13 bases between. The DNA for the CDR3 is TGTGCCAGTAGTAGGTTCGGTGCCGATAGCAATCAGCCCCAGCATTTT. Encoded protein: CASSRFGADSNQPQHF. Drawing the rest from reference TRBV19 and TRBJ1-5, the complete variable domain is DGGITQSPKYLFRKEGQNVTLSCEQNLNHDAMYWYRQDPGQGLRLIYYSQIVNDFQKGDIAEGYSVSREKKESFPLTVTSAQKNPTAFYLCASSRFGADSNQPQHFGDGTRLSIL.

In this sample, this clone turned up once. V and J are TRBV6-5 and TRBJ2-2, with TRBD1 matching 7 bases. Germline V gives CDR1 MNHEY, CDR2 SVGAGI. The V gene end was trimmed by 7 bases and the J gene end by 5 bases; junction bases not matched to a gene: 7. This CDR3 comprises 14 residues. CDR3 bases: TGTGCCAGCACCGCCGACAGGGCGACCGGGGAGCTGTTTTTT. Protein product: CASTADRATGELFF.

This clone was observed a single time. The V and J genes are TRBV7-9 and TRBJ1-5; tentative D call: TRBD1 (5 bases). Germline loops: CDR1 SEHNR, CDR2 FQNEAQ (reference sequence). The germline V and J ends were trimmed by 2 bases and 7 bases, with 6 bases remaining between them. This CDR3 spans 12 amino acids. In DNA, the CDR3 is TGTGCCAGCAGCTTACAGGGCCAGCCCCAGCATTTT. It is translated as CASSLQGQPQHF.

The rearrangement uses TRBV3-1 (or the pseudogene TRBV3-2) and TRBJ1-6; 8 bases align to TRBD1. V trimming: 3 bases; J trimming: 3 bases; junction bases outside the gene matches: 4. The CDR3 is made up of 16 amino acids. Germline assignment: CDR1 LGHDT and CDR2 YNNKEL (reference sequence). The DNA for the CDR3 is TGTGCCAGCAGCCACCGACAGGGGAGCTATAATTCACCCCTCCACTTT. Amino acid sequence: CASSHRQGSYNSPLHF.

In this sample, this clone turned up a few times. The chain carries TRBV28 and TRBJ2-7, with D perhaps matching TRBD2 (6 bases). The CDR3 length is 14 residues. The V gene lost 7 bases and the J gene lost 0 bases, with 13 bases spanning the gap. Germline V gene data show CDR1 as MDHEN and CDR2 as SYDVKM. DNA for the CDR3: TGTGCCAGCACCGAAGCGGGTAGCTCCTACGAGCAGTACTTC. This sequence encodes CASTEAGSSYEQYF.

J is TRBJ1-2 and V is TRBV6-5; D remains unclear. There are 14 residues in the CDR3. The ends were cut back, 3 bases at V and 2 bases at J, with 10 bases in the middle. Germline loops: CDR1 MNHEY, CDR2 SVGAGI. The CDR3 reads CASSYREGNYGYTF. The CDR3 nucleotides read TGTGCCAGCAGTTATAGGGAAGGGAACTATGGCTACACCTTC.